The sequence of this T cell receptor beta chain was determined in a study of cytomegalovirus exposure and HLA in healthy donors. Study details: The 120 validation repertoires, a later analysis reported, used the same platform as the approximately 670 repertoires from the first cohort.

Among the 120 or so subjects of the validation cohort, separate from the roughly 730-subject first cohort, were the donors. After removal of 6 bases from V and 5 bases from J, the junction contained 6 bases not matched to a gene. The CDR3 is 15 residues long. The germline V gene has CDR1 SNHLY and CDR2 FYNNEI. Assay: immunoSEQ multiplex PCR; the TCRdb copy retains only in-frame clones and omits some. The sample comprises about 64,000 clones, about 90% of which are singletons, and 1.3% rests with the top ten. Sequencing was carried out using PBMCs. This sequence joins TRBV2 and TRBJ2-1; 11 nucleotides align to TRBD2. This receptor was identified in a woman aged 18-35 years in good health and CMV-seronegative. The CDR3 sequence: CASRMTSGANNEQFF. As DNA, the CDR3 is TGTGCCAGCAGAATGACTAGCGGGGCTAACAATGAGCAGTTCTTC.